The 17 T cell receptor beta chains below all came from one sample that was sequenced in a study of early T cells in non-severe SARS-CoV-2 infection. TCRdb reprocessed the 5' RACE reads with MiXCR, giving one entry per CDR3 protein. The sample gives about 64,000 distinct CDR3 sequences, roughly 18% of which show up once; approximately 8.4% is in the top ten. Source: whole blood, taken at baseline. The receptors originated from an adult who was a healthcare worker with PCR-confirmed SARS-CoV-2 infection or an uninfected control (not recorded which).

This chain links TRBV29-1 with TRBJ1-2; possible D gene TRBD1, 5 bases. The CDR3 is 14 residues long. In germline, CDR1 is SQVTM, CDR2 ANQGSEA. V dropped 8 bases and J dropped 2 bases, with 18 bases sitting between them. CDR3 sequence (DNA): TGCAGCTCAGACCAGGGATCCGGCAACTATGGCTACACCTTC. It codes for CSSDQGSGNYGYTF.

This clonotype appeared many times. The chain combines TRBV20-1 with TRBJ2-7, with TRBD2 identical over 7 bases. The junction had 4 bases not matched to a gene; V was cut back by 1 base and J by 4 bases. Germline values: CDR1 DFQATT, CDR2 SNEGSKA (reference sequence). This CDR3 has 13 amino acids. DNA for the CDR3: TGCAGTGCTAGAGGCAAGCGGGATTACGAGCAGTACTTC. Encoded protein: CSARGKRDYEQYF.

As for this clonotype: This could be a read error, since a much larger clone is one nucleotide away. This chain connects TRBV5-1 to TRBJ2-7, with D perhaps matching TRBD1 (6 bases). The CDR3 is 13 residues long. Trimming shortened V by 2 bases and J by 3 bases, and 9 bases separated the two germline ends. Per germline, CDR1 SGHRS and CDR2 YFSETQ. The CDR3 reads CASSFSDSYEQYF. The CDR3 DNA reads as TGCGCCAGCAGCTTTTCGGACAGCTACGAGCAGTACTTC.

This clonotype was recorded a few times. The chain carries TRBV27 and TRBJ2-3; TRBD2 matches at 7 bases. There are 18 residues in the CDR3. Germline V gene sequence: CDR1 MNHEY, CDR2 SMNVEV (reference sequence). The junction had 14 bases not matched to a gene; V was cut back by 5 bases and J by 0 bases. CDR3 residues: CASSPTPITSVSTDTQYF. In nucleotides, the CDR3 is TGTGCCAGCAGTCCCACCCCCATCACTAGCGTTAGCACAGATACGCAGTATTTT.

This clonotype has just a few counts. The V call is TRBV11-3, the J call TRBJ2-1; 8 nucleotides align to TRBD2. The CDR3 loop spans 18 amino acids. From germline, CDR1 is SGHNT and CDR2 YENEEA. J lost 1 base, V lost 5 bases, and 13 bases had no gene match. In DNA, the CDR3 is TGTGCCAGCAGCCCCCGATCTGCGGGAGGAAGGTCCTACAATGAGCAGTTCTTC. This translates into CASSPRSAGGRSYNEQFF.

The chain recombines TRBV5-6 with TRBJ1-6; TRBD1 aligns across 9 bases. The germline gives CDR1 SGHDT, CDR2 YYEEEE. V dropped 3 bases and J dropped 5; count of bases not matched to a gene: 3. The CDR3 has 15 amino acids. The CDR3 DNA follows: TGTGCCAGCAGCTGGGACAGGGTCCATAATTCACCCCTCCACTTT. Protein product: CASSWDRVHNSPLHF.

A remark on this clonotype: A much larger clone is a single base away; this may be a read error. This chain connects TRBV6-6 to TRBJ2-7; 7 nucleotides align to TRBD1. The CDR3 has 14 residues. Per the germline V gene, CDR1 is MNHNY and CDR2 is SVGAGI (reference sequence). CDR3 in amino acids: CASSETRQGYDQYF. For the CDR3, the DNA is TGTGCCAGCAGCGAGACCAGACAGGGCTACGATCAGTACTTC.

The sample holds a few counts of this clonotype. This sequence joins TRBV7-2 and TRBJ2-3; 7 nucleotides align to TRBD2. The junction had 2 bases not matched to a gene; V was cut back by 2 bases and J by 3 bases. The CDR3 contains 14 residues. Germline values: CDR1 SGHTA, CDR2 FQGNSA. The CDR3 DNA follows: TGTGCCAGCAGCTTAAGCGGGGCTACAGATACGCAGTATTTT. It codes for CASSLSGATDTQYF.

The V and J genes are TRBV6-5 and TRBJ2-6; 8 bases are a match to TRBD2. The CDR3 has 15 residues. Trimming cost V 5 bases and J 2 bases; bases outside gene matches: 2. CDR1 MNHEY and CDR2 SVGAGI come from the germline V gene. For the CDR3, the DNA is TGTGCCAGCAGTGACGGGGGGGCTGGGGCCAACGTCCTGACTTTC. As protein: CASSDGGAGANVLTF.

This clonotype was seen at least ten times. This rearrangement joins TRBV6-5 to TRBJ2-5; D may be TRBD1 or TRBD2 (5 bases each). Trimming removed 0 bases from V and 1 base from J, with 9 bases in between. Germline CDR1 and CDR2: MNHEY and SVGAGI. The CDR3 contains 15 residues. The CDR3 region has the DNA TGTGCCAGCAGTTACTCACCGGGACCCCAAGAGACCCAGTACTTC. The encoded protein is CASSYSPGPQETQYF.

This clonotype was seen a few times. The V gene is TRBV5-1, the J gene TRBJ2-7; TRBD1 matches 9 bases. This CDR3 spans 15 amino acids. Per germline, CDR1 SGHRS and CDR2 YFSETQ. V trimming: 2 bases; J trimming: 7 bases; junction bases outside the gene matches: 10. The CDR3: CASSLVGTGTREQYF. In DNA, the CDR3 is TGCGCCAGCAGCTTAGTGGGGACAGGGACGCGTGAGCAGTACTTC.

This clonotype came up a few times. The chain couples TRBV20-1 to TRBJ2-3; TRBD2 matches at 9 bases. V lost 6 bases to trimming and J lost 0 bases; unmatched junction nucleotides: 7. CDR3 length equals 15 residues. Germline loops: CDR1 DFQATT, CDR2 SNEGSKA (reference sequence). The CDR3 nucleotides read TGCAGTGCGCGATTAGCGGGAGTTAGCACAGATACGCAGTATTTT. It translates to CSARLAGVSTDTQYF.

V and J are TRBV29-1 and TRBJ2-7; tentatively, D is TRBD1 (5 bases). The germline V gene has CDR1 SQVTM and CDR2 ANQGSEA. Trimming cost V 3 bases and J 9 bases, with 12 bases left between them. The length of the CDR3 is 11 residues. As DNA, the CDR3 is TGCAGCGTTGAGGCACAGGAAAGGCAGTACTTC. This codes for CSVEAQERQYF.

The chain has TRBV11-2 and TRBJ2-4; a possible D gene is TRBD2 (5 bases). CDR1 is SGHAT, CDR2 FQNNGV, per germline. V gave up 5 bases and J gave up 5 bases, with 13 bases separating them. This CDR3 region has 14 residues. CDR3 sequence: CASSARYGENIQYF. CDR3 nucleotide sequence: TGTGCCAGCAGCGCTCGCTACGGGGAAAACATTCAGTACTTC.

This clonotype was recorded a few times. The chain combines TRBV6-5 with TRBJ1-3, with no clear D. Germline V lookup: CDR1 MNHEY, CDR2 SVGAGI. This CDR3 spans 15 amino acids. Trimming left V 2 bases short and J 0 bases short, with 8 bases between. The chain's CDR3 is CASSYGSSSGNTIYF. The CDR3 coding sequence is TGTGCCAGCAGTTACGGGTCATCCTCTGGAAACACCATATATTTT.

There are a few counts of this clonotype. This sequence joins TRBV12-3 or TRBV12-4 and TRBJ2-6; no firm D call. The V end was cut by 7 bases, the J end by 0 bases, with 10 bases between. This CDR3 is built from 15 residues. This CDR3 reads CASNNQPSGANVLTF. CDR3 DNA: TGTGCCAGCAACAACCAGCCCTCTGGGGCCAACGTCCTGACTTTC.

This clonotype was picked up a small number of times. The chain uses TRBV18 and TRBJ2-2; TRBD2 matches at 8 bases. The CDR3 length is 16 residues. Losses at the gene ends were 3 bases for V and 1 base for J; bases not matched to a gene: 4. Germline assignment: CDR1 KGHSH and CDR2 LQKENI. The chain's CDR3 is CASSPAGGLNTGELFF. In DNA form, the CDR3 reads TGTGCCAGCTCACCGGCGGGAGGCCTGAACACCGGGGAGCTGTTTTTT.